Listed below are T cell receptor beta chains from one sample, sequenced in a study of T-cell reconstitution after alpha-beta-depleted transplantation in children. One entry per CDR3 protein results from TCRdb running MiXCR on the PCR reads. The data contain about 540,000 distinct CDR3 sequences, roughly 18% of them singletons. Specimen: PBMCs from the stem cell graft donor, collected from the stem cell graft. The receptors shown here come from a human donor who donated a stem cell graft to a child with acute lymphoblastic leukemia. CDR3s include the opening cysteine and the closing phenylalanine or tryptophan. The D gene is left open where the match is weak. Some rows have no size entry. The others give once, few or many, or a class for an expanded clone.

>TRBJ2-2|TRBD2|TRBV6-1|few
TGTGCCAGCAGGCCTCTAGCGGGTGAATCACCCGGGGAGCTGTTTTTT
CASRPLAGESPGELFF
>TRBJ2-7|NA|TRBV21-1|NA
TGTGCCAGCAACCCGGGACTAGCGGGTCTCTACGAGCAGTACTTC
CASNPGLAGLYEQYF
>TRBJ2-1|NA|TRBV20-1|few
TGCAGTGCTAGTTACCCTAGTTGGTACAATGAGCAGTTCTTC
CSASYPSWYNEQFF
>TRBJ2-1|TRBD2|TRBV5-1|few
TGCGCCAGCAGCTTTCGGCCATGGACTAGCGGGAGGGCTGATGAGCAGTTCTTC
CASSFRPWTSGRADEQFF
>TRBJ1-5|NA|TRBV20-1|NA
TGCAGTGCTAGAAGGCGCGGGGATAGCAATCAGCCCCAGCATTTT
CSARRRGDSNQPQHF
>TRBJ1-1|NA|TRBV28|NA
TGTGCCAGTTCGATACACGCTATGAACACTGAAGCTTTCTTT
CASSIHAMNTEAFF
>TRBJ2-5|TRBD2|TRBV4-1|NA
TGCGCCAGCAGCCGGGGACTAGCGGTAGGGGAGACCCAGTACTTC
CASSRGLAVGETQYF
>TRBJ2-7|NA|TRBV20-1|NA
TGCAGTGCTACCGGGACCTACAGGCCAAACGCCTACGAGCAGTACTTC
CSATGTYRPNAYEQYF
>TRBJ2-1|TRBD2|TRBV5-1|few
TGCGCCAGCAGCTTTCCGGGACTAACCTACAATGAGCAGTTCTTC
CASSFPGLTYNEQFF
>TRBJ1-1|TRBD1|TRBV29-1|few
TGCAGCGTCCAGGGGGCGGACACTGAAGCTTTCTTT
CSVQGADTEAFF
>TRBJ1-1|TRBD1|TRBV12-3/TRBV12-4|NA
TGTGCCAGCAGACTAGACAGGGCACCTTTCTTT
CASRLDRAPFF
>TRBJ2-1|TRBD2|TRBV4-1|NA
TGCGCCAGCAGCCAAGGATCGAGCGGGAGCCTTCACAATGAGCAGTTCTTC
CASSQGSSGSLHNEQFF
>TRBJ1-1|NA|TRBV5-1|few
TGCGCCAGCAGCTTACAGGGAGGGGCAAATGAAGCTTTCTTT
CASSLQGGANEAFF
>TRBJ1-2|TRBD1|TRBV5-1|few
TGCGCCAGTGAACCGGGACAGGGTCTCTATGGCTACACCTTC
CASEPGQGLYGYTF